The rows below give T cell receptor beta chains drawn from one sample of a study of blood T cells in healthy people across ages. From the 5' RACE reads, TCRdb called clonotypes with MiXCR, one entry per CDR3 protein. This table has 750,000 to 950,000 distinct CDR3 sequences, around a quarter appearing once. The sample was also reused in another study, on T cells of mothers and their children.

The source material was blood. These receptors originate from a boy between 10 and 17 years old in good health. Both conserved end residues are part of each CDR3. D genes are given only for firm matches. Not all rows give a size; the values are once, few, many and, for expanded clones, a class.

D | J | V | size | CDR3 | DNA
- | TRBJ1-2 | TRBV28 | - | CASSLVQFNYGYTF | TGTGCCAGCAGTTTAGTCCAGTTTAACTATGGCTACACCTTC
TRBD2 | TRBJ2-3 | TRBV7-2 | once | CASSSLAGTVTDTQYF | TGTGCCAGCAGCTCTTTAGCGGGGACTGTAACAGATACGCAGTATTTT
TRBD1 | TRBJ2-1 | TRBV20-1 | - | CSARGDRPYNEQFF | TGCAGTGCTAGAGGGGACAGACCGTACAATGAGCAGTTCTTC
TRBD2 | TRBJ2-3 | TRBV4-1 | - | CASSHGGAQRNTDTQYF | TGCGCCAGCAGCCACGGGGGGGCCCAACGAAACACAGATACGCAGTATTTT
- | TRBJ1-4 | TRBV27 | - | CASSSGAGAGEKLFF | TGTGCCAGCAGTTCCGGGGCAGGGGCGGGGGAAAAACTGTTTTTT
TRBD1 | TRBJ1-4 | TRBV30 | - | CAWSGDSWGEKLFF | TGTGCCTGGAGTGGGGACAGTTGGGGTGAAAAACTGTTTTTT
TRBD2 | TRBJ2-1 | TRBV10-1 | - | CASSGEGGTEQFF | TGCGCCAGCAGTGGGGAGGGAGGCACTGAGCAGTTCTTC
TRBD2 | TRBJ2-5 | TRBV10-3 | - | CAVGGGETQYF | TGTGCCGTAGGCGGGGGGGAGACCCAGTACTTC
- | TRBJ1-1 | TRBV5-5 | few | CASSNLLMNTEAFF | TGTGCCAGCAGCAATCTATTAATGAACACTGAAGCTTTCTTT
- | TRBJ1-1 | TRBV7-9 | once | CASSDRLGWTEAFF | TGTGCCAGCAGCGATAGACTGGGTTGGACTGAAGCTTTCTTT
- | TRBJ2-1 | TRBV12-3/TRBV12-4 | - | CASSLTSIINEQFF | TGTGCCAGCAGTTTAACTAGCATCATCAATGAGCAGTTCTTC
- | TRBJ2-1 | TRBV7-9 | - | CASSAKRIQYNEQFF | TGTGCCAGCAGCGCCAAACGTATACAGTACAATGAGCAGTTCTTC
TRBD1 | TRBJ1-2 | TRBV7-2 | - | CASSLGPGGDGYTF | TGTGCCAGCAGCCTAGGCCCAGGGGGCGACGGCTACACCTTC
- | TRBJ1-4 | TRBV5-1 | - | CASSPGGQFNEKLFF | TGCGCCAGCAGCCCAGGAGGGCAGTTTAATGAAAAACTGTTTTTT
- | TRBJ2-3 | TRBV20-1 | - | CSALEGGFSTDTQYF | TGCAGTGCTCTCGAGGGGGGCTTTAGCACAGATACGCAGTATTTT
- | TRBJ2-2 | TRBV27 | few | CASKIFGAANTGELFF | TGTGCCAGCAAGATCTTCGGGGCAGCGAACACCGGGGAGCTGTTTTTT
- | TRBJ2-2 | TRBV6-1 | once | CASSEDGFSGELFF | TGTGCCAGCAGTGAAGACGGGTTTTCCGGGGAGCTGTTTTTT
TRBD2 | TRBJ2-1 | TRBV13 | - | CASSATSGEGPYNEQFF | TGTGCCAGCAGCGCGACTAGCGGGGAAGGTCCCTACAATGAGCAGTTCTTC
- | TRBJ1-4 | TRBV27 | - | CASSRKGRPANEKLFF | TGTGCCAGCAGTCGCAAGGGCCGTCCGGCTAATGAAAAACTGTTTTTT
TRBD2 | TRBJ2-7 | TRBV5-6 | - | CASSPLLAGGSYEQYF | TGTGCCAGCAGCCCCCTACTAGCGGGGGGTTCCTACGAGCAGTACTTC
TRBD1 | TRBJ1-1 | TRBV2 | - | CASSEDGGGGTEAFF | TGTGCCAGCAGTGAAGATGGAGGGGGCGGAACTGAAGCTTTCTTT
TRBD1 | TRBJ2-6 | TRBV10-3 | few | CAISGNRDRGEPGANVLTF | TGTGCCATCAGTGGTAACCGGGACAGGGGTGAGCCTGGGGCCAACGTCCTGACTTTC
TRBD1 | TRBJ2-6 | TRBV27 | - | CASSLTGTGSGANVLTF | TGTGCTAGCAGTCTTACCGGGACAGGGTCTGGGGCCAACGTCCTGACTTTC
TRBD2 | TRBJ2-7 | TRBV6-5 | few | CASSYSTSGASSYEQYF | TGTGCCAGCAGTTACTCTACTAGCGGGGCAAGCTCCTACGAGCAGTACTTC
- | TRBJ2-7 | TRBV15 | - | CATSRDPDSYEQYF | TGTGCCACCAGCAGAGATCCGGACAGCTACGAGCAGTACTTC
TRBD1 | TRBJ2-2 | TRBV6-1 | few | CASSATRDRVTGELFF | TGTGCCAGCAGTGCGACCCGGGACAGGGTCACCGGGGAGCTGTTTTTT
TRBD1 | TRBJ1-2 | TRBV20-1 | - | CSARDSGTGPYTF | TGCAGTGCTAGAGATTCCGGGACAGGGCCCTACACCTTC